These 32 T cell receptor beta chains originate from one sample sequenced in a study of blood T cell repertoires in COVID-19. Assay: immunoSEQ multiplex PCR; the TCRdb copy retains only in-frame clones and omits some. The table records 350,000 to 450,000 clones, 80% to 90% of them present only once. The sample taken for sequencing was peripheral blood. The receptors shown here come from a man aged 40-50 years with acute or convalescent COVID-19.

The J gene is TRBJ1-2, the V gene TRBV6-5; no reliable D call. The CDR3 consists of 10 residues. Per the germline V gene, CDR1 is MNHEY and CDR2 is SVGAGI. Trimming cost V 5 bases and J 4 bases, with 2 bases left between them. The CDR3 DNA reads TGTGCCAGCAGTCTCTATGGCTACACCTTC. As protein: CASSLYGYTF.

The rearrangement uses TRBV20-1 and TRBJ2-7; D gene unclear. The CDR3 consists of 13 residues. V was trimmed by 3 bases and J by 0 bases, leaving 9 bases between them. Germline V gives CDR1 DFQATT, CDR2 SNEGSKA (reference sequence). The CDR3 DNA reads TGCAGTGCTAGTGCAGGTTACTCCTACGAGCAGTACTTC. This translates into CSASAGYSYEQYF.

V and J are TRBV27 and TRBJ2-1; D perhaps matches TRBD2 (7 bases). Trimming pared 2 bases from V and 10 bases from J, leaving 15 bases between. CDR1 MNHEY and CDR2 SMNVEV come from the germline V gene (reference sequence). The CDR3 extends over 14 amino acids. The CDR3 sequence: CASSLARGGTEQFF. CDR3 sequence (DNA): TGTGCCAGCAGTTTAGCTCGCGGGGGCACAGAGCAGTTCTTC.

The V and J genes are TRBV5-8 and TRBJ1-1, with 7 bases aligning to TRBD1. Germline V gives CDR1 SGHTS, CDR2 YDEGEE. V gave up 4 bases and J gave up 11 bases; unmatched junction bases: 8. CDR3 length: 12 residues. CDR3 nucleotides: TGTGCCAGCAGCCCGAGGGGGCAGCTGGCTTTCTTT. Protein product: CASSPRGQLAFF.

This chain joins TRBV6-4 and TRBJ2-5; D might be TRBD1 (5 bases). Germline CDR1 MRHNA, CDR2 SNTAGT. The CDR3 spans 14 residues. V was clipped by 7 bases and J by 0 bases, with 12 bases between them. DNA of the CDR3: TGTGCCAGCACCCAATCGACAGACCAAGAGACCCAGTACTTC. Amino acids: CASTQSTDQETQYF.

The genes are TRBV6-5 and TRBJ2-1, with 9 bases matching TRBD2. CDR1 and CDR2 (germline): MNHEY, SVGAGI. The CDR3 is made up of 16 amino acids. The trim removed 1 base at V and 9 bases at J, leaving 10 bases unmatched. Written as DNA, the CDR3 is TGTGCCAGCAGTTACTGGGTGCGGGAGGGCCGGGGTGAGCAGTTCTTC. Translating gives CASSYWVREGRGEQFF.

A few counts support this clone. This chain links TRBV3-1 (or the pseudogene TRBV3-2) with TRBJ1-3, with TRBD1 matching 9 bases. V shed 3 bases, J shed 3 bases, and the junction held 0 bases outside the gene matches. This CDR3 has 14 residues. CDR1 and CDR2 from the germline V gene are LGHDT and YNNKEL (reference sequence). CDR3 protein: CASSQTGGGNTIYF. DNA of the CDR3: TGTGCCAGCAGCCAGACAGGGGGTGGAAACACCATATATTTT.

The CDR3 sequence is CASSNGQTFYGYTF. In nucleotides, the CDR3 is TGTGCCAGCAGTAACGGACAGACTTTCTATGGCTACACCTTC. This rearrangement joins TRBV28 to TRBJ1-2; TRBD1 is a possible D gene (6 bases). The CDR3 is 14 amino acids. The V gene lost 5 bases and the J gene lost 4 bases, with 14 bases spanning the gap. Germline V gives CDR1 MDHEN, CDR2 SYDVKM.

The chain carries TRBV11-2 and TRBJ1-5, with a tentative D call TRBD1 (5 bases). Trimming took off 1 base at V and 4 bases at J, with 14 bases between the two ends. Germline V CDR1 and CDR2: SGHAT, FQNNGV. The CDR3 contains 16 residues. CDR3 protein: CASSLAAAGYNQPQHF. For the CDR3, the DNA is TGTGCCAGCAGCTTAGCCGCGGCAGGGTATAATCAGCCCCAGCATTTT.

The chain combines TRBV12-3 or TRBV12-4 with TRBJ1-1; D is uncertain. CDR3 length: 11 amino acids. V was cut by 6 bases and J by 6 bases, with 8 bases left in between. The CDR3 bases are TGTGCCAGCAGCACAGCAGCTGAAGCTTTCTTT. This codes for CASSTAAEAFF.

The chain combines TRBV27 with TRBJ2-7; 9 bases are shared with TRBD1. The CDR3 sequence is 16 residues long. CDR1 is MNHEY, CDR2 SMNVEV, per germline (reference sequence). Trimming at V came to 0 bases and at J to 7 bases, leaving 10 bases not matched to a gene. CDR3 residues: CASSLSTDRGIEEQYF. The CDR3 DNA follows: TGTGCCAGCAGTTTATCAACGGACAGGGGAATTGAGGAGCAGTACTTC.

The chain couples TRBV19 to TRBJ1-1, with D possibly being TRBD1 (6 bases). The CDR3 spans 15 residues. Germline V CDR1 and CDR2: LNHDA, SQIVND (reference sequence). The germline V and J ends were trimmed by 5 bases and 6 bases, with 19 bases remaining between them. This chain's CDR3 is CASSSHGRGKSEAFF. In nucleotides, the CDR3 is TGTGCCAGTAGTTCCCATGGCAGGGGAAAATCTGAAGCTTTCTTT. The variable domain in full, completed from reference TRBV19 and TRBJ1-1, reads DGGITQSPKYLFRKEGQNVTLSCEQNLNHDAMYWYRQDPGQGLRLIYYSQIVNDFQKGDIAEGYSVSREKKESFPLTVTSAQKNPTAFYLCASSSHGRGKSEAFFGQGTRLTVV.

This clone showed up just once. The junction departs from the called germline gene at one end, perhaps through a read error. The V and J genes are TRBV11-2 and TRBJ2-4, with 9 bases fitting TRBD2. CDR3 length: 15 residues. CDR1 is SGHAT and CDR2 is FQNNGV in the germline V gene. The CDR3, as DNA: TGTGCCAGCAGCCTCCAGGCGGGGGGGGCTTCCCGGTTGGACTTC. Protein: CASSLQAGGASRLDF.

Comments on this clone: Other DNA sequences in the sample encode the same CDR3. The CDR3 loop reads CASSLAGLAADTQYF. In DNA, the CDR3 is TGTGCCAGCAGCTTGGCCGGACTAGCTGCAGATACGCAGTATTTT. The chain recombines TRBV7-3 with TRBJ2-3, with 8 bases aligning to TRBD2. This CDR3 spans 15 amino acids. J gave up 4 bases and V 3 bases, and 6 bases lay outside the gene matches. Germline CDR1 SGHTA, CDR2 FQGTGA.

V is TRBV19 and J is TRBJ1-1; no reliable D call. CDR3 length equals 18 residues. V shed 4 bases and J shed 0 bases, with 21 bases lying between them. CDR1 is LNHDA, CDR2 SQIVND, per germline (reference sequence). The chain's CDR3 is CASSTTVFAQTMNTEAFF. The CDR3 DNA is TGTGCCAGTAGTACGACCGTTTTCGCACAGACCATGAACACTGAAGCTTTCTTT.

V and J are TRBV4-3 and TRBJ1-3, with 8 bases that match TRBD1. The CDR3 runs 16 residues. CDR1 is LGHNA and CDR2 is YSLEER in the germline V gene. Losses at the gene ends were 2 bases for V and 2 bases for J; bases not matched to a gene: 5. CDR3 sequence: CASSQIQGGPGNTIYF. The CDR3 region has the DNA TGCGCCAGCAGCCAAATACAGGGGGGGCCTGGAAACACCATATATTTT.

The CDR3 nucleotides are TGTGCCAGCAGTGTCCTACCTTTAGCGGGGGACAATGAGCAGTTCTTC. Translation gives CASSVLPLAGDNEQFF. This chain links TRBV6-4 with TRBJ2-1, with 9 positions matching TRBD2. Per germline, CDR1 MRHNA and CDR2 SNTAGT. J gave up 5 bases and V 4 bases, and 9 bases lay outside the gene matches. This CDR3 contains 16 residues.

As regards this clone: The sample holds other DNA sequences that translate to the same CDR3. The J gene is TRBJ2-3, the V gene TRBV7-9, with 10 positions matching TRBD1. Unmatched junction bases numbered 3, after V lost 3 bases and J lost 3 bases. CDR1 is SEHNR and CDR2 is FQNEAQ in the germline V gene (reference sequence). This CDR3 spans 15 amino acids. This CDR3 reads CASSFRTGGTDTQYF. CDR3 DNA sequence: TGTGCCAGCAGCTTTAGGACAGGGGGGACAGATACGCAGTATTTT.

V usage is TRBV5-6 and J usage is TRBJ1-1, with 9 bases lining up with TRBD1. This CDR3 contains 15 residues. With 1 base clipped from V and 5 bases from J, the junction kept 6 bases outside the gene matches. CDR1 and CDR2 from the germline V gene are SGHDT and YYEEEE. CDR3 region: CASSLFWTGETEAFF. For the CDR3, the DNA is TGTGCCAGCAGCTTGTTTTGGACAGGGGAAACTGAAGCTTTCTTT.

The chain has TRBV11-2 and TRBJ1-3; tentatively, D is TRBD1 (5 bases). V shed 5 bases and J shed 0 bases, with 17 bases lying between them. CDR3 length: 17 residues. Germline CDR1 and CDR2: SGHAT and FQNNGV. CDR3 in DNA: TGTGCCAGCAGCCCTAGACCGGGACTGAGCTCTGGAAACACCATATATTTT. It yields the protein CASSPRPGLSSGNTIYF.

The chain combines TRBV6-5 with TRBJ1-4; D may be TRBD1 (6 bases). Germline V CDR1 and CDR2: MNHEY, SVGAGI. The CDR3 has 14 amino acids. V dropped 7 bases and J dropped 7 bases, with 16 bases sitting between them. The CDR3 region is CASNVGTRVEKLFF. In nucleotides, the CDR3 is TGTGCCAGCAATGTAGGGACACGCGTTGAAAAACTGTTTTTT.

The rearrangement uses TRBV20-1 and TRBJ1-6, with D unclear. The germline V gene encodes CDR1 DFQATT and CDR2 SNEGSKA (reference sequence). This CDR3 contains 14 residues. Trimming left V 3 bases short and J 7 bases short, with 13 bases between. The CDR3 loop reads CSASSGFENSPLHF. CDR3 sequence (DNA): TGCAGTGCTAGTTCCGGGTTTGAGAATTCACCCCTCCACTTT.

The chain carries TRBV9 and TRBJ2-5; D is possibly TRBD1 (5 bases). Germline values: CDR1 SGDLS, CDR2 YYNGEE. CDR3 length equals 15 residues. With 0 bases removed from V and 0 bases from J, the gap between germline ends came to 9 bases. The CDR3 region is CASSVVDRNQETQYF. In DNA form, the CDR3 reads TGTGCCAGCAGCGTAGTCGACAGAAACCAAGAGACCCAGTACTTC.

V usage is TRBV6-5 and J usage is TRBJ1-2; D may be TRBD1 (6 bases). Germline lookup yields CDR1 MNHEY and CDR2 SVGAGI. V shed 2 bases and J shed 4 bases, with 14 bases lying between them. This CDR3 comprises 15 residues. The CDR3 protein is CASSYRVGGVYGYTF. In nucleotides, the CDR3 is TGTGCCAGCAGTTACCGGGTAGGGGGGGTCTATGGCTACACCTTC.

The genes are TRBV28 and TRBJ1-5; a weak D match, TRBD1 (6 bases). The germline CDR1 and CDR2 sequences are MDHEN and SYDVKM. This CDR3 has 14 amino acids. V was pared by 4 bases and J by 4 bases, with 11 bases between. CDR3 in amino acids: CASSSHTGNQPQHF. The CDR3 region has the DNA TGTGCCAGCAGTTCCCATACAGGGAATCAGCCCCAGCATTTT.

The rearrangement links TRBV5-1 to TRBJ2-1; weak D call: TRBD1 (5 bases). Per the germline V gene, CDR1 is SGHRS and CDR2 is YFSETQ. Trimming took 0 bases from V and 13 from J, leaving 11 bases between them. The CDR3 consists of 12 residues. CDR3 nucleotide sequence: TGCGCCAGCAGCTTGGCCTCCCAGGGTCAGTTCTTC. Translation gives CASSLASQGQFF. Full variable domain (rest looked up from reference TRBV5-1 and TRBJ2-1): KAGVTQTPRYLIKTRGQQVTLSCSPISGHRSVSWYQQTPGQGLQFLFEYFSETQRNKGNFPGRFSGRQFSNSRSEMNVSTLELGDSALYLCASSLASQGQFFGPGTRLTVL.

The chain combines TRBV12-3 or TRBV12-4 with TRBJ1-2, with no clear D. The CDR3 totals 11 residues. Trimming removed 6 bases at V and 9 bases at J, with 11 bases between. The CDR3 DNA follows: TGTGCCAGCAGCCCAGGCTTTAGCTACACCTTC. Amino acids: CASSPGFSYTF.

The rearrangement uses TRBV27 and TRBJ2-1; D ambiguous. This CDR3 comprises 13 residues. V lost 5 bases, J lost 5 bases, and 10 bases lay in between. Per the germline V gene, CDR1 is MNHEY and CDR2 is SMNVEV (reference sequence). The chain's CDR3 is CASSPLGNNEQFF. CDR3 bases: TGTGCCAGCAGTCCGTTGGGCAACAATGAGCAGTTCTTC.

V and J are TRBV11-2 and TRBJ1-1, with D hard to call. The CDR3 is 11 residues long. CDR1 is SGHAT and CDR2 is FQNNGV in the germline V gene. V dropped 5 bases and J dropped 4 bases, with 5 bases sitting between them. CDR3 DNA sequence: TGTGCCAGCAGCGTATCCACTGAAGCTTTCTTT. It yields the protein CASSVSTEAFF.

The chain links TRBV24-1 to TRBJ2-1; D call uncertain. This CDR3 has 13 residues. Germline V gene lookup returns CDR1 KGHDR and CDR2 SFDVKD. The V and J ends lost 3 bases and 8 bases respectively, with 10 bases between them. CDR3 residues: CATSDQDIDEQFF. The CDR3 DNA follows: TGTGCCACCAGTGATCAAGACATCGATGAGCAGTTCTTC.

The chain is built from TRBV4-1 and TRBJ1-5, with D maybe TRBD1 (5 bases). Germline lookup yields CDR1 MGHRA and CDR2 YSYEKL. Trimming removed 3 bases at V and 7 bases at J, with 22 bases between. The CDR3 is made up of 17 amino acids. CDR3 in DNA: TGCGCCAGCAGCCAGGTCCGGGGGGAGGGAGCAGGGCAGCCCCAGCATTTT. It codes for CASSQVRGEGAGQPQHF.

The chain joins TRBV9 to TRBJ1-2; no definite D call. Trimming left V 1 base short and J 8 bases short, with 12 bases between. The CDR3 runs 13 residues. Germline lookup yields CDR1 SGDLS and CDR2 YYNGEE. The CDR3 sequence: CASSVLAGWGYTF. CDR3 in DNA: TGTGCCAGCAGCGTATTAGCCGGGTGGGGCTACACCTTC.